These 18 T cell receptor beta chains came from one sample sequenced in a study of tumour-infiltrating T cells in Burkitt lymphoma (dated by TCRdb to about 2020). Libraries were constructed by the immunoSEQ multiplex PCR assay. TCRdb re-hosts the immuneACCESS table, in-frame sequences only. Its copies lack some clones; in the studies checked, an unresolved V gene accounts for under half of them, and the cause for the rest is not known. For this sample there are roughly 9,100 clones; about two thirds appear just once. Of the sample, less than 6% is held by the ten largest clones. Sequencing input: tumor tissue. All receptors derive from a human donor with diffuse large B-cell lymphoma.

The chain joins TRBV7-2 to TRBJ1-1; the D is unclear. Germline assignment: CDR1 SGHTA and CDR2 FQGNSA. The CDR3 contains 15 residues. The V gene lost 1 base and the J gene lost 5 bases, with 14 bases spanning the gap. The CDR3 DNA is TGTGCCAGCAGCTTAGTGGGCGGGATGGAGACTGAAGCTTTCTTT. Its protein product is CASSLVGGMETEAFF.

V is TRBV7-6 and J is TRBJ2-6; D is ambiguous. Germline CDR1 SGHVS, CDR2 FNYEAQ. Trimming removed 5 bases at V and 0 bases at J, with 8 bases between. CDR3 length: 15 amino acids. Here the CDR3 DNA reads TGTGCCAGCAGCCTTACCTCCTCTGGGGCCAACGTCCTGACTTTC. It specifies CASSLTSSGANVLTF.

This sequence joins TRBV6-6 and TRBJ1-4, with TRBD1 matching over 8 bases. Germline V gene lookup returns CDR1 MNHNY and CDR2 SVGAGI (reference sequence). J was trimmed by 4 bases and V by 6 bases; bases with no gene match: 7. The CDR3 runs to 15 residues. As DNA, the CDR3 is TGTGCCAGCAGCCTCTCACAGGGGGTTAATGAAAAACTGTTTTTT. It specifies CASSLSQGVNEKLFF.

J is TRBJ1-4 and V is TRBV10-3; tentative D call: TRBD1 (5 bases). The V end lost 4 bases, the J end lost 8 bases, and 14 bases lay between the germline ends. The CDR3 is 14 residues long. Germline V gene sequence: CDR1 ENHRY, CDR2 SYGVKD. CDR3 nucleotide sequence: TGTGCCATCAGTGGTAGTGACAGCACGGAAAAACTGTTTTTT. Translating gives CAISGSDSTEKLFF.

In its sample, this clone is medium-sized. V gene TRBV2 combines with J gene TRBJ2-7, with TRBD1 as a possible D gene (7 bases). CDR1 and CDR2 from the germline V gene are SNHLY and FYNNEI. This CDR3 region has 12 residues. Trimming took 7 bases from V and 6 from J, leaving 13 bases between them. This CDR3 is CASTGGGLEQYF. CDR3 DNA: TGTGCCAGCACAGGAGGGGGCCTCGAGCAGTACTTC.

This sequence joins TRBV5-1 and TRBJ1-1, with D unclear. V was shortened by 0 bases and J by 8 bases, with 11 bases between the two germline ends. The germline gives CDR1 SGHRS, CDR2 YFSETQ. CDR3 length: 13 residues. CDR3 DNA: TGCGCCAGCAGCTTGGTGGGTGATTTGGAAGCTTTCTTT. Translation: CASSLVGDLEAFF.

This clone was counted only a few times. The CDR3 nucleotides are TGTGCCAGCAGCTTGAGTAGCAATCAGCCCCAGCATTTT. It yields the protein CASSLSSNQPQHF. V gene TRBV11-2 combines with J gene TRBJ1-5; D ambiguous. With 3 bases removed from V and 0 bases from J, the gap between germline ends came to 3 bases. The CDR3 consists of 13 residues. Germline V lookup: CDR1 SGHAT, CDR2 FQNNGV.

The CDR3 sequence: CASFKRRGGQNTDTQYF. CDR3 bases: TGTGCCAGCTTCAAGCGCCGCGGGGGCCAGAATACAGATACGCAGTATTTT. This rearrangement joins TRBV7-8 to TRBJ2-3; D might be TRBD2 (7 bases). This CDR3 contains 17 residues. Deletions cut 8 bases from V and 3 bases from J, with 24 bases between. CDR1 is SGHVS and CDR2 is FQNEAQ in the germline V gene.

This clone showed up just a few times. Additional DNA sequences in this sample encode the identical CDR3. The chain employs TRBV5-1 and TRBJ1-1, with a tentative D call TRBD1 (6 bases). The CDR3 sequence is 15 residues long. Trimming left V 2 bases short and J 6 bases short, with 17 bases between. The germline CDR1 and CDR2 sequences are SGHRS and YFSETQ. The CDR3 DNA reads TGCGCCAGCAGCTTATACACACAGGGATCGGCTGAAGCTTTCTTT. Its protein is CASSLYTQGSAEAFF.

J is TRBJ2-1 and V is TRBV5-1, with D tentatively TRBD2 (6 bases). Trimming removed 5 bases at V and 2 bases at J, with 11 bases between. The CDR3 has 14 residues. Per germline, CDR1 SGHRS and CDR2 YFSETQ. CDR3 in amino acids: CASSTGDPYNEQFF. The CDR3 nucleotides are TGCGCCAGCAGTACGGGGGACCCCTACAATGAGCAGTTCTTC.

The genes are TRBV19 and TRBJ2-7; 9 bases line up with TRBD2. The germline CDR1 and CDR2 sequences are LNHDA and SQIVND (reference sequence). Trimming took 3 bases from V and 4 from J; bases not matched to a gene: 7. This CDR3 is built from 15 residues. The CDR3, as DNA: TGTGCCAGTAGTATCGGCGGGGGGGCCGCTTACGAGCAGTACTTC. Protein: CASSIGGGAAYEQYF. The full variable domain, rest sourced from reference TRBV19 and TRBJ2-7, is DGGITQSPKYLFRKEGQNVTLSCEQNLNHDAMYWYRQDPGQGLRLIYYSQIVNDFQKGDIAEGYSVSREKKESFPLTVTSAQKNPTAFYLCASSIGGGAAYEQYFGPGTRLTVT.

V usage is TRBV18 and J usage is TRBJ2-6; 10 bases align to TRBD1. Trimming cost V 2 bases and J 2 bases; bases outside gene matches: 6. CDR1 is KGHSH and CDR2 is LQKENI in the germline V gene. This CDR3 spans 18 amino acids. The CDR3 is CASSPRDRGETGANVLTF. DNA for the CDR3: TGTGCCAGCTCACCAAGGGACAGGGGAGAAACTGGGGCCAACGTCCTGACTTTC.

The chain joins TRBV2 to TRBJ1-5; 7 nucleotides match TRBD1. Germline CDR1 is SNHLY and CDR2 is FYNNEI. The trim removed 5 bases at V and 11 bases at J, leaving 12 bases unmatched. The CDR3 runs 14 residues. CDR3 residues: CASSRDSLRGAQHF. In nucleotides, the CDR3 is TGTGCCAGCAGTAGGGACAGCCTAAGGGGAGCCCAGCATTTT.

This clone turned up a few times. This chain connects TRBV13 to TRBJ1-1; TRBD1 agrees at 7 bases. Germline CDR1 reads PRHDT; CDR2 reads FYEKMQ (reference sequence). V was pared by 5 bases and J by 1 base, with 4 bases of the junction left unmatched. The CDR3 consists of 14 residues. The CDR3 protein is CASSAGQPNTEAFF. DNA of the CDR3: TGTGCCAGCAGCGCGGGACAGCCGAACACTGAAGCTTTCTTT.

This sequence joins TRBV9 and TRBJ1-2; 7 bases match TRBD1. Trimming took 0 bases from V and 8 from J; bases not matched to a gene: 4. This CDR3 is 13 amino acids long. From germline, CDR1 is SGDLS and CDR2 YYNGEE. The CDR3 sequence: CASSVGSGGGYTF. In DNA, the CDR3 is TGTGCCAGCAGCGTAGGGTCAGGGGGAGGCTACACCTTC.

By sample share, this clone is medium-sized. V gene TRBV7-2 combines with J gene TRBJ1-2; D is perhaps TRBD1 (5 bases). Germline V CDR1 and CDR2: SGHTA, FQGNSA. The V end was cut by 7 bases, the J end by 6 bases, with 18 bases between. This CDR3 is 14 amino acids long. The CDR3 nucleotides are TGTGCCAGCACCCCAAGTGGGGGGGATCATGGCTACACCTTC. Translating gives CASTPSGGDHGYTF.

The chain combines TRBV30 with TRBJ2-7; D is possibly TRBD2 (6 bases). Trimming left V 1 base short and J 5 bases short, with 9 bases between. Germline lookup yields CDR1 GTSNPN and CDR2 SVGIG (reference sequence). The length of the CDR3 is 12 residues. The CDR3 DNA follows: TGTGCCTGGAGTGACGGGGGTAACGAGCAGTACTTC. This translates into CAWSDGGNEQYF.

The chain carries TRBV29-1 and TRBJ1-1; the D is unclear. V was pared by 3 bases and J by 1 base, with 21 bases between. The CDR3 length is 17 residues. Germline V gives CDR1 SQVTM, CDR2 ANQGSEA. CDR3 bases: TGCAGCGTTGATCCCCGATATATTCACGGGAGGAACACTGAAGCTTTCTTT. This codes for CSVDPRYIHGRNTEAFF.